The 5 T cell receptor beta chains given below trace back to one sample, sequenced in a study of T cell clonotyping in hematopoietic cell transplantation. Sequencing was performed with immunoSEQ multiplex PCR; in TCRdb, only in-frame clones are kept and a portion is missing. The table records 2,500 to 3,000 clones, around 80% of them present only once. Sequencing was performed on peripheral blood mononuclear cells, taken 30 days after allogeneic stem cell transplant. The receptor set was obtained from a male patient aged 60-70 years who had an allogeneic stem cell transplant, so T cells may come from the graft donor. Some clones in this sample may be carry-over from other donors' samples.

DNA for the CDR3: TGTGCCAGCAGTGAATCGGGGTACCCTGAAGCTTTCTTT. The encoded protein is CASSESGYPEAFF. The V gene is TRBV2, the J gene TRBJ1-1, with unresolved D. Trimming cost V 2 bases and J 6 bases, with 10 bases left between them. Per germline, CDR1 SNHLY and CDR2 FYNNEI. The CDR3 totals 13 residues.

V and J are TRBV5-1 and TRBJ1-1, with TRBD1 matching over 7 bases. Looked up from germline, CDR1 is SGHRS and CDR2 is YFSETQ. The CDR3 is made up of 15 amino acids. V was pared by 4 bases and J by 4 bases, with 10 bases of the junction left unmatched. The CDR3 loop is CASSPREGGITEAFF. The CDR3 DNA is TGCGCCAGCAGCCCGCGGGAAGGGGGCATCACTGAAGCTTTCTTT.

The chain uses TRBV28 and TRBJ2-3; 12 nucleotides match TRBD2. The CDR3 is 18 amino acids. In germline, CDR1 is MDHEN, CDR2 SYDVKM. Germline trimming cut 1 base from V and 2 bases from J; bases unmatched to any gene: 7. The CDR3 DNA reads TGTGCCAGCAGTTTATTTGCGTCTAGCGGGAGGGTCACAGATACGCAGTATTTT. The encoded protein is CASSLFASSGRVTDTQYF.

This chain uses TRBV19 with TRBJ2-2; D gene uncertain. V was cut by 5 bases and J by 1 base, with 14 bases left in between. Germline CDR1 is LNHDA and CDR2 is SQIVND (reference sequence). This CDR3 comprises 16 residues. The CDR3, as DNA: TGTGCCAGTAGTCCTCTCCCAGGCCAGAACACCGGGGAGCTGTTTTTT. As protein: CASSPLPGQNTGELFF. The full variable domain, rest sourced from reference TRBV19 and TRBJ2-2, is DGGITQSPKYLFRKEGQNVTLSCEQNLNHDAMYWYRQDPGQGLRLIYYSQIVNDFQKGDIAEGYSVSREKKESFPLTVTSAQKNPTAFYLCASSPLPGQNTGELFFGEGSRLTVL.

This chain uses TRBV7-2 with TRBJ1-1; D may be TRBD1 (5 bases). CDR1 SGHTA and CDR2 FQGNSA come from the germline V gene. The CDR3 runs 13 residues. The V gene lost 6 bases and the J gene lost 7 bases, with 15 bases spanning the gap. CDR3 loop: CASSFHYGGEAFF. The DNA of the CDR3 is TGTGCCAGCAGTTTTCACTACGGGGGTGAAGCTTTCTTT. Complete variable domain (other parts from reference TRBV7-2 and TRBJ1-1): GAGVSQSPSNKVTEKGKDVELRCDPISGHTALYWYRQSLGQGLEFLIYFQGNSAPDKSGLPSDRFSAERTGGSVSTLTIQRTQQEDSAVYLCASSFHYGGEAFFGQGTRLTVV.